These 25 T cell receptor beta chains originate from one sample sequenced in a study of neurological immune-mediated disorders. Time point described: longitudinal time-point 3. TCRdb itself ran the 5' RACE reads through MiXCR, one entry per CDR3 protein. This sample has approximately 100,000 distinct CDR3 sequences, with 10% to 14% found just once. The sequenced material came from PBMCs. The receptors come from a female donor with HTLV-1-associated myelopathy (HAM/TSP).

There are many counts of this clonotype. The chain uses TRBV7-9 and TRBJ2-3, with D perhaps TRBD2 (6 bases). The CDR3 sequence is 17 residues long. Germline V gene data show CDR1 as SEHNR and CDR2 as FQNEAQ (reference sequence). V was trimmed by 8 bases and J by 5 bases, leaving 26 bases between them. CDR3: CASHSDRGTPKGDTQYF. CDR3 DNA: TGTGCCAGCCACTCAGACAGAGGGACTCCGAAAGGAGATACGCAGTATTTT.

This clonotype was observed at least ten times. The V and J genes are TRBV3-1 and TRBJ2-3; 7 bases fit TRBD1. J was trimmed by 3 bases and V by 3 bases; bases with no gene match: 0. This CDR3 contains 13 residues. The germline CDR1 and CDR2 sequences are LGHDT and YNNKEL (reference sequence). This chain's CDR3 is CASSQTGTDTQYF. CDR3 DNA sequence: TGTGCCAGCAGCCAGACAGGGACAGATACGCAGTATTTT.

This clonotype was picked up many times. The rearrangement uses TRBV4-1 and TRBJ2-5; 12 bases fit TRBD2. The J segment lost 5 bases and the V segment lost 5 bases, leaving 3 bases of the junction unmatched. Germline V CDR1 and CDR2: MGHRA, YSYEKL. The CDR3 runs 14 residues. The CDR3 loop is CASSGTSGWETQYF. The CDR3 DNA reads TGCGCCAGCAGCGGGACTAGCGGGTGGGAGACCCAGTACTTC.

At least ten counts were recorded for this clonotype. J is TRBJ1-6 and V is TRBV20-1; D is uncertain. The ends were cut back, 1 base at V and 9 bases at J, with 16 bases in the middle. Germline V lookup: CDR1 DFQATT, CDR2 SNEGSKA (reference sequence). This CDR3 has 15 amino acids. This CDR3 reads CSARVGSGGSSPLHF. In nucleotides, the CDR3 is TGCAGTGCTAGAGTGGGGTCCGGAGGCAGTTCACCCCTCCACTTT.

The table lists this clonotype with many counts. V usage is TRBV6-1 and J usage is TRBJ1-3, with 9 positions matching TRBD1. Germline loops: CDR1 MNHNS, CDR2 SASEGT. CDR3 length: 15 amino acids. V lost 2 bases to trimming and J lost 3 bases; unmatched junction nucleotides: 2. The DNA for the CDR3 is TGTGCCAGCAGTGAAACAGGGGGCCATGGAAACACCATATATTTT. Encoded protein: CASSETGGHGNTIYF.

This clonotype was found many times. The chain is built from TRBV10-3 and TRBJ2-3; TRBD1 might be the D (6 bases). Trimming shortened V by 9 bases and J by 6 bases, and 19 bases separated the two germline ends. The germline V gene has CDR1 ENHRY and CDR2 SYGVKD. There are 14 residues in the CDR3. DNA for the CDR3: TGTGCCATTACGGACAGTTTTTCGTCGGATACGCAGTATTTT. It encodes CAITDSFSSDTQYF.

This clonotype has a count of ten or more. This chain links TRBV20-1 with TRBJ2-1; TRBD2 matches 8 bases. Germline V gene data show CDR1 as DFQATT and CDR2 as SNEGSKA (reference sequence). V shed 3 bases, J shed 2 bases, and the junction held 6 bases outside the gene matches. The CDR3 contains 15 residues. DNA for the CDR3: TGCAGTGCTAGTTTGGCGGGGGGCCCCTACAATGAGCAGTTCTTC. Amino acid sequence: CSASLAGGPYNEQFF.

This clonotype has at least ten counts. J is TRBJ1-1 and V is TRBV20-1, with a weak D call TRBD1 (6 bases). Per germline, CDR1 DFQATT and CDR2 SNEGSKA (reference sequence). V was clipped by 0 bases and J by 2 bases, with 16 bases between them. There are 16 residues in the CDR3. CDR3 region: CSARDRGRNPNTEAFF. Written as DNA, the CDR3 is TGCAGTGCTAGAGATCGGGGGCGTAACCCCAACACTGAAGCTTTCTTT.

This clonotype was observed at least ten times. This chain links TRBV20-1 with TRBJ1-5; D is unclear. V was clipped by 6 bases and J by 5 bases, with 20 bases between them. The CDR3 consists of 15 residues. From germline, CDR1 is DFQATT and CDR2 SNEGSKA (reference sequence). The CDR3 sequence: CSASHHRERDQPQHF. The CDR3, as DNA: TGCAGTGCCTCTCACCACCGGGAGAGAGATCAGCCCCAGCATTTT.

This clonotype occurred many times. V usage is TRBV20-1 and J usage is TRBJ1-2, with TRBD1 matching 9 bases. The CDR3 covers 18 residues. V dropped 2 bases and J dropped 8; count of bases not matched to a gene: 21. CDR1 and CDR2 (germline): DFQATT, SNEGSKA (reference sequence). CDR3 in amino acids: CSARNTPGTGKGVEGYTF. The CDR3 DNA follows: TGCAGTGCTAGAAACACTCCCGGGACAGGGAAAGGGGTCGAGGGCTACACCTTC.

This clonotype was seen at least ten times. J is TRBJ2-7 and V is TRBV2, with D possibly TRBD2 on 6 matching bases. Trimming left V 0 bases short and J 6 bases short, with 15 bases between. Germline assignment: CDR1 SNHLY and CDR2 FYNNEI. This CDR3 has 15 residues. The CDR3 DNA reads TGTGCCAGCAGTGAAGCCGGGGGAAACCGAGGCGAGCAGTACTTC. Protein product: CASSEAGGNRGEQYF.

This clonotype was observed at least ten times. V is TRBV20-1 and J is TRBJ1-1, with unresolved D. Trimming removed 3 bases at V and 11 bases at J, with 13 bases between. The CDR3 is 11 residues long. Germline CDR1 DFQATT, CDR2 SNEGSKA (reference sequence). CDR3 sequence reads: CSASWTLAAFF. In DNA form, the CDR3 reads TGCAGTGCTAGTTGGACTCTTGCCGCTTTCTTT.

This clonotype was observed many times. The CDR3 DNA follows: TGTGCCAGCAGCTTGAACGGGGGGGCCACAGATACGCAGTATTTT. This translates into CASSLNGGATDTQYF. The chain combines TRBV5-6 with TRBJ2-3; 8 nucleotides agree with TRBD2. The CDR3 has 15 residues. V gave up 1 base and J gave up 2 bases; unmatched junction bases: 3. Germline V CDR1 and CDR2: SGHDT, YYEEEE.

This clonotype was recorded many times. This chain uses TRBV20-1 with TRBJ2-2; D unresolved. V was pared by 6 bases and J by 0 bases, with 20 bases between. This CDR3 has 17 amino acids. Germline V gene data show CDR1 as DFQATT and CDR2 as SNEGSKA (reference sequence). The CDR3 sequence: CSARDPSKGTNTGELFF. CDR3 in DNA: TGCAGTGCCCGCGATCCCTCAAAGGGTACGAACACCGGGGAGCTGTTTTTT.

This clonotype has at least ten counts. CDR3 region: CASSLAEGGYTF. CDR3 nucleotides: TGCGCCAGCAGCTTGGCCGAGGGGGGCTACACCTTC. This sequence joins TRBV5-1 and TRBJ1-2, with a tentative D call TRBD1 (5 bases). Germline CDR1 reads SGHRS; CDR2 reads YFSETQ. CDR3 length: 12 amino acids. V lost 0 bases and J lost 8, with 8 bases in between. The whole variable domain, remainder taken from reference TRBV5-1 and TRBJ1-2, is KAGVTQTPRYLIKTRGQQVTLSCSPISGHRSVSWYQQTPGQGLQFLFEYFSETQRNKGNFPGRFSGRQFSNSRSEMNVSTLELGDSALYLCASSLAEGGYTFGSGTRLTVV.

V is TRBV2 and J is TRBJ2-4, with 10 bases identical to TRBD1. The CDR3 loop spans 17 amino acids. Germline values: CDR1 SNHLY, CDR2 FYNNEI. V lost 6 bases, J lost 3 bases, and 11 bases stayed unmatched. In nucleotides, the CDR3 is TGTGCCAGCAGCGTCTCCGGGACAGGGGTTATCAAAAACATTCAGTACTTC. Translated: CASSVSGTGVIKNIQYF.

In this sample, this clonotype turned up many times. The rearrangement joins TRBV5-1 to TRBJ1-5, with TRBD1 matching over 11 bases. The CDR3 contains 16 residues. Germline V gives CDR1 SGHRS, CDR2 YFSETQ. The junction had 3 bases not matched to a gene; V was cut back by 0 bases and J by 4 bases. Here the CDR3 reads CASSLAGTGGNQPQHF. The CDR3 nucleotides are TGCGCCAGCAGCTTGGCCGGGACAGGGGGAAATCAGCCCCAGCATTTT.

This clonotype was recorded many times. This chain uses TRBV7-8 with TRBJ1-5; weak D call: TRBD1 (5 bases). Germline CDR1 reads SGHVS; CDR2 reads FQNEAQ. This CDR3 contains 20 residues. V gave up 0 bases and J gave up 0 bases, with 21 bases separating them. The CDR3 reads CASSLAPWDAWGYSNQPQHF. The CDR3, as DNA: TGTGCCAGCAGCTTAGCGCCGTGGGATGCGTGGGGCTATAGCAATCAGCCCCAGCATTTT.

This clonotype was seen just once. A much larger clone lies a single base off, so this may be a read error. This sequence joins TRBV7-8 and TRBJ1-1; 10 nucleotides agree with TRBD1. Trimming at V came to 6 bases and at J to 2 bases, leaving 3 bases not matched to a gene. Germline lookup yields CDR1 SGHVS and CDR2 FQNEAQ. The CDR3 contains 14 residues. CDR3 sequence reads: CASRLTGGNTEAFF. In nucleotides, the CDR3 is TGTGCCAGCAGATTGACAGGGGGCAACACTGAAGCTTTCTTT.

This clonotype appeared many times. V gene TRBV2 combines with J gene TRBJ1-4; no firm D call. V gave up 5 bases and J gave up 4 bases, with 17 bases separating them. CDR1 is SNHLY and CDR2 is FYNNEI in the germline V gene. This CDR3 has 16 residues. The CDR3 DNA reads TGTGCCAGCAGTTACAGATCCCAAATCCTTAATGAAAAACTGTTTTTT. As protein: CASSYRSQILNEKLFF.

On this clonotype itself: Just one base apart from a much larger clone, this may be a read error. The chain links TRBV20-1 to TRBJ2-7; 10 bases match TRBD1. Trimming at V came to 6 bases and at J to 8 bases, leaving 16 bases not matched to a gene. The germline V gene has CDR1 DFQATT and CDR2 SNEGSKA (reference sequence). CDR3 size: 15 residues. CDR3 DNA sequence: TGCAGTGCCATAAACCCGGGACAGGGGCGTTACAAGCAGTACTTC. Translation: CSAINPGQGRYKQYF.

This clonotype was detected many times. The chain is built from TRBV28 and TRBJ2-7; D possibly corresponds to TRBD1 (5 bases). The CDR3 runs 12 residues. The ends were cut back, 6 bases at V and 6 bases at J, with 12 bases in the middle. The germline CDR1 and CDR2 sequences are MDHEN and SYDVKM. CDR3 protein: CASSSGMVEQYF. As DNA, the CDR3 is TGTGCCAGCAGCTCAGGGATGGTCGAGCAGTACTTC.

This clonotype was observed at least ten times. The chain uses TRBV9 and TRBJ2-1; D gene uncertain. Trimming shortened V by 0 bases and J by 9 bases, and 10 bases separated the two germline ends. CDR1 and CDR2 from the germline V gene are SGDLS and YYNGEE. The CDR3 runs 13 residues. CDR3 sequence (DNA): TGTGCCAGCAGCGTAGTACCGGTCGGTGAGCAGTTCTTC. Amino acid sequence: CASSVVPVGEQFF.

This clonotype showed up many times. The chain has TRBV6-5 and TRBJ2-5, with 8 bases that match TRBD2. V gave up 6 bases and J gave up 7 bases; unmatched junction bases: 7. The CDR3 is made up of 13 amino acids. In germline, CDR1 is MNHEY, CDR2 SVGAGI. In DNA form, the CDR3 reads TGTGCCAGCAGCTTACCCGGGAGGGGGACCCAGTACTTC. Residues: CASSLPGRGTQYF.

In this sample, this clonotype turned up a few times. A much larger clone differs from this one at a single base, so this may be a read error. As DNA, the CDR3 is TGTGCCACCCCGGGGGAGGGCACAGATACGCAGTATTTT. Protein product: CATPGEGTDTQYF. The chain uses TRBV7-3 and TRBJ2-3; a weak D match, TRBD2 (6 bases). The germline V and J ends were trimmed by 10 bases and 1 base, with 12 bases remaining between them. The CDR3 has 13 residues. The germline V gene encodes CDR1 SGHTA and CDR2 FQGTGA.